This T cell receptor (beta chain) was recorded in a study of cytotoxic CD8 clonotypes in ibrutinib-treated CLL. Study-wide context: Responses comprised 25 or so partial and 2 complete; at median around 67 months, roughly 14 remained remitted and about 12 progressed. Per sample, productive templates averaged around 250,000 and productive rearrangements averaged 94,082.

The study's findings and limits: Rare overall, public clonotypes shrank or held steady under therapy.

V shed 2 bases and J shed 1 base, with 12 bases lying between them. Germline V gives CDR1 SGHRS, CDR2 YFSETQ. CDR3 length: 15 amino acids. Worth noting for this clone: The antigen is not known.

Sequenced by immunoSEQ multiplex PCR; TCRdb stores in-frame clones only, minus some. This table holds more than 300,000 clones, roughly 79% found once. The sequence came from a human donor with chronic lymphocytic leukemia. This material consisted of PBMCs, taken before ibrutinib treatment. This rearrangement joins TRBV5-1 to TRBJ1-1; perhaps TRBD1 as D (5 bases). The CDR3 DNA is TGCGCCAGCAGCTTTAATCTAGGACAGAACACTGAAGCTTTCTTT. It encodes CASSFNLGQNTEAFF.